A single T cell receptor beta chain is shown here with its context. The record originates from a study of blood T cell repertoires in COVID-19. Overall study: The United States, Italy and Spain were the sources of the acute and convalescent COVID-19 samples. In each case, the material was cDNA or gDNA derived from T cells, B-cell-depleted T cells, or PBMCs.

Per germline, CDR1 GTSNPN and CDR2 SVGIG (reference sequence). The CDR3 is made up of 15 amino acids. V lost 0 bases, J lost 1 base, and 10 bases lay in between. Per the original data handling: Counts of nucleated cells, estimated from reference gene primer amplification, were obtained. Assay used: immunoSEQ multiplex PCR; TCRdb lists only in-frame clones, some missing. From that table come the V and J calls and clone size; the DNA was used to work out D and trimming. Counted here are some 200,000 clones, roughly 80% occurring once; the ten biggest clones make up 4.5% to 5.5%. The V gene is TRBV30, the J gene TRBJ1-5, with a tentative D call TRBD1 (6 bases). The source is a woman aged 60 to 75 who had recovered from COVID-19. The material sequenced was peripheral blood. The CDR3 loop is CAWSVQGLSNQPQHF. DNA for the CDR3: TGTGCCTGGAGTGTACAGGGTCTAAGCAATCAGCCCCAGCATTTT.